The 15 T cell receptor beta chains in this list originate from one sample, sequenced in a study of brain T cells in children with intractable seizures. Time point defined: blood from clinic visit 5 months post-surgery; TSC patient then seizure free. Only in-frame clones appear in the TCRdb table, and some are missing; sequencing was by immunoSEQ multiplex PCR. Of 300,000 to 400,000 clones detected, over 90% appear once; the ten largest clones hold 4.5% to 7%. This sample comprised peripheral blood, obtained more than 4 months after surgery. The receptors were gathered from a boy under three years old with tuberous sclerosis and intractable seizures.

V gene TRBV7-3 combines with J gene TRBJ2-7, with 11 bases that match TRBD2. The J segment lost 2 bases and the V segment lost 5 bases, leaving 2 bases of the junction unmatched. This CDR3 contains 14 residues. Germline lookup yields CDR1 SGHTA and CDR2 FQGTGA. This CDR3 reads CASSRLAGPYEQYF. The CDR3 bases are TGTGCCAGCAGCCGACTAGCGGGACCCTACGAGCAGTACTTC.

This clone has only one observation. This chain connects TRBV9 to TRBJ2-2; 8 bases line up with TRBD2. The length of the CDR3 is 17 residues. Germline CDR1 is SGDLS and CDR2 is YYNGEE. The trim removed 4 bases at V and 4 bases at J, leaving 12 bases unmatched. The CDR3, as DNA: TGTGCCAGCAGCCCACACCGAAGAAGCGGGGGCACCGGGGAGCTGTTTTTT. Translated, it gives CASSPHRRSGGTGELFF.

The rearrangement uses TRBV27 and TRBJ1-1, with D possibly TRBD1 on 6 matching bases. V lost 1 base to trimming and J lost 2 bases, with 14 bases between them. Germline V gives CDR1 MNHEY, CDR2 SMNVEV (reference sequence). CDR3 length equals 16 residues. In nucleotides, the CDR3 is TGTGCCAGCAGTTTATTGCGGGACACCCATAACACTGAAGCTTTCTTT. Translated: CASSLLRDTHNTEAFF.

The V call is TRBV7-8, the J call TRBJ2-3, with 7 bases lining up with TRBD2. Per the germline V gene, CDR1 is SGHVS and CDR2 is FQNEAQ. Losses at the gene ends were 1 base for V and 4 bases for J; bases not matched to a gene: 8. This CDR3 has 16 amino acids. CDR3 residues: CASSLEAAGFPDTQYF. CDR3 in DNA: TGTGCCAGCAGCTTAGAGGCAGCGGGGTTTCCAGATACGCAGTATTTT.

This clone occurred once. The chain is built from TRBV24-1 and TRBJ2-1; 7 positions agree with TRBD2. CDR3 length equals 16 residues. The V and J ends lost 5 bases and 8 bases, in that order; junction bases with no gene match: 14. Germline CDR1 reads KGHDR; CDR2 reads SFDVKD. The CDR3 DNA follows: TGTGCCACCAGTGGCGCTTGGGCGGGAGAAGATGATGAGCAGTTCTTC. It codes for CATSGAWAGEDDEQFF.

This clone was seen a single time. The J gene is TRBJ2-4, the V gene TRBV7-3, with 7 positions matching TRBD2. Looked up from germline, CDR1 is SGHTA and CDR2 is FQGTGA. The CDR3 consists of 18 residues. V was pared by 5 bases and J by 1 base, with 14 bases of the junction left unmatched. The CDR3: CASSRYGRGGTAKNIQYF. The CDR3, as DNA: TGTGCCAGCAGCAGATACGGACGCGGGGGTACGGCCAAAAACATTCAGTACTTC.

In this sample, this clone turned up once. The chain uses TRBV10-1 and TRBJ2-3; no clear D gene. The V end lost 3 bases, the J end lost 5 bases, and 12 bases lay between the germline ends. This CDR3 has 14 amino acids. Looked up from germline, CDR1 is WNHNN and CDR2 is SYGVQD (reference sequence). CDR3: CASSETRVGDTQYF. In DNA form, the CDR3 reads TGCGCCAGCAGTGAAACCCGCGTGGGAGATACGCAGTATTTT.

V usage is TRBV6-6 and J usage is TRBJ2-1, with 9 bases that match TRBD1. Germline CDR1 is MNHNY and CDR2 is SVGAGI (reference sequence). J lost 0 bases, V lost 6 bases, and 6 bases had no gene match. The CDR3 extends over 16 amino acids. CDR3 sequence reads: CASRNGQGSSYNEQFF. The CDR3 coding sequence is TGTGCCAGCAGGAACGGACAGGGGAGCTCCTACAATGAGCAGTTCTTC.

V and J are TRBV5-1 and TRBJ2-2; no firm D call. CDR1 and CDR2 (germline): SGHRS, YFSETQ. There are 15 residues in the CDR3. The V and J ends lost 1 base and 2 bases respectively, with 9 bases between them. The CDR3, as DNA: TGCGCCAGCAGCTTGTCTAGAACCAACACCGGGGAGCTGTTTTTT. Translation gives CASSLSRTNTGELFF.

This chain joins TRBV7-9 and TRBJ1-1; tentative D call: TRBD1 (5 bases). The germline V gene encodes CDR1 SEHNR and CDR2 FQNEAQ (reference sequence). This CDR3 spans 14 amino acids. Trimming took off 6 bases at V and 2 bases at J, with 13 bases between the two ends. This chain's CDR3 is CASREGTYNTEAFF. The CDR3 nucleotides read TGTGCCAGCAGAGAAGGGACGTATAACACTGAAGCTTTCTTT.

The rearrangement joins TRBV11-3 to TRBJ2-1; 10 positions agree with TRBD1. V gave up 6 bases and J gave up 3 bases; unmatched junction bases: 5. Germline V gives CDR1 SGHNT, CDR2 YENEEA. CDR3 size: 15 residues. The CDR3 is CASSPRDRGYNEQFF. The CDR3 coding sequence is TGTGCCAGCAGTCCCCGGGACAGGGGCTACAATGAGCAGTTCTTC.

The chain has TRBV6-5 and TRBJ2-1, with D perhaps matching TRBD1 (5 bases). This CDR3 spans 14 amino acids. The V end lost 5 bases, the J end lost 1 base, and 9 bases lay between the germline ends. CDR1 MNHEY and CDR2 SVGAGI come from the germline V gene. The CDR3 nucleotides read TGTGCCAGCAGTATCTCAGGGTCCTACAATGAGCAGTTCTTC. This translates into CASSISGSYNEQFF.

DNA of the CDR3: TGTGCCAGCAGCTTACATCAAGGACAGGGTCATTCTGAAGCTTTCTTT. Protein: CASSLHQGQGHSEAFF. The V call is TRBV7-6, the J call TRBJ1-1; TRBD1 agrees at 8 bases. This CDR3 contains 16 residues. J was trimmed by 6 bases and V by 2 bases; bases with no gene match: 11. Germline-derived CDR1 and CDR2 are SGHVS and FNYEAQ. Full variable domain (outside the CDR3, taken from reference TRBV7-6 and TRBJ1-1): GAGVSQSPRYKVTKRGQDVALRCDPISGHVSLYWYRQALGQGPEFLTYFNYEAQQDKSGLPNDRFSAERPEGSISTLTIQRTEQRDSAMYRCASSLHQGQGHSEAFFGQGTRLTVV.

The chain couples TRBV19 to TRBJ1-1; D is unresolved. Germline values: CDR1 LNHDA, CDR2 SQIVND (reference sequence). The V gene lost 8 bases and the J gene lost 1 base, with 11 bases spanning the gap. CDR3 length: 13 residues. The CDR3 DNA reads as TGTGCCAGTTCCCCGGGGAGGAACACTGAAGCTTTCTTT. Protein: CASSPGRNTEAFF. Complete variable domain (other parts from reference TRBV19 and TRBJ1-1): DGGITQSPKYLFRKEGQNVTLSCEQNLNHDAMYWYRQDPGQGLRLIYYSQIVNDFQKGDIAEGYSVSREKKESFPLTVTSAQKNPTAFYLCASSPGRNTEAFFGQGTRLTVV.

The chain links TRBV11-2 to TRBJ1-2, with D perhaps TRBD1 (5 bases). This CDR3 is 15 amino acids long. With 4 bases removed from V and 2 bases from J, the gap between germline ends came to 14 bases. Germline V gives CDR1 SGHAT, CDR2 FQNNGV. DNA for the CDR3: TGTGCCAGCAGCTCCGGGGTGTACAGGAACTATGGCTACACCTTC. Amino acids: CASSSGVYRNYGYTF.